Below, 14 T cell receptor beta chains from the same sample are listed, as sequenced in a study of blood T cell repertoires in COVID-19. The table came from immunoSEQ multiplex PCR; TCRdb's copy has only in-frame clones and leaves some out. The sample consists of more than 100,000 clones, around four fifths of them appearing once. Sequences were obtained from PBMCs or T cells enriched from blood (not recorded which). These receptor sequences come from a man in his forties or fifties with acute COVID-19.

The V call is TRBV11-3, the J call TRBJ1-1, with 9 bases fitting TRBD1. Germline V gene sequence: CDR1 SGHNT, CDR2 YENEEA. CDR3 length equals 16 residues. V lost 1 base, J lost 6 bases, and 9 bases stayed unmatched. CDR3 DNA: TGTGCCAGCAGCTTAGGCGGGACAGGGCAATCCCCTGAAGCTTTCTTT. It specifies CASSLGGTGQSPEAFF.

The CDR3 sequence is CAWSWGGGPYNEQFF. DNA of the CDR3: TGTGCCTGGAGTTGGGGCGGGGGACCCTACAATGAGCAGTTCTTC. This chain joins TRBV30 and TRBJ2-1; 7 bases are shared with TRBD2. Germline V gives CDR1 GTSNPN, CDR2 SVGIG (reference sequence). The CDR3 contains 15 residues. The ends lost 2 bases at V and 2 bases at J; junction bases unmatched: 6.

This chain connects TRBV18 to TRBJ2-3; TRBD2 aligns across 9 bases. The CDR3 is 16 amino acids. V was pared by 1 base and J by 5 bases, with 7 bases of the junction left unmatched. Germline V gene sequence: CDR1 KGHSH, CDR2 LQKENI. The CDR3 spells CASSPRAGGPKDTQYF. In nucleotides, the CDR3 is TGTGCCAGCTCACCACGGGCGGGGGGGCCCAAAGATACGCAGTATTTT.

The V gene is TRBV11-3, the J gene TRBJ1-1; the D gene is possibly TRBD1 (6 bases). V was shortened by 3 bases and J by 3 bases, with 8 bases between the two germline ends. Germline CDR1 SGHNT, CDR2 YENEEA. The CDR3 extends over 13 amino acids. CDR3 DNA sequence: TGTGCCAGCAGCTTTTCAGGGGACACTGAAGCTTTCTTT. Residues: CASSFSGDTEAFF.

This chain links TRBV4-1 with TRBJ2-7, with 10 bases that match TRBD2. This CDR3 region has 16 residues. J gave up 2 bases and V 1 base, and 5 bases lay outside the gene matches. The germline gives CDR1 MGHRA, CDR2 YSYEKL. Here the CDR3 reads CASSQAGTSETYEQYF. CDR3 bases: TGCGCCAGCAGCCAAGCCGGGACTAGCGAAACCTACGAGCAGTACTTC.

In regard to this clone: Other DNA sequences within the sample encode an identical CDR3. The chain couples TRBV7-9 to TRBJ2-2; 8 bases line up with TRBD1. Germline V gene data show CDR1 as SEHNR and CDR2 as FQNEAQ (reference sequence). Trimming at V came to 5 bases and at J to 2 bases, leaving 7 bases not matched to a gene. The CDR3 has 16 residues. CDR3 region: CASSLGQGLNTGELFF. The CDR3 nucleotides read TGTGCCAGCAGCCTTGGACAGGGCCTTAACACCGGGGAGCTGTTTTTT.

This chain links TRBV3-1 (or the pseudogene TRBV3-2) with TRBJ1-4, with D possibly being TRBD1 (5 bases). Looked up from germline, CDR1 is LGHDT and CDR2 is YNNKEL (reference sequence). V lost 2 bases, J lost 8 bases, and 9 bases lay in between. The CDR3 runs to 13 residues. The CDR3 reads CASSQWGGEKLFF. CDR3 in DNA: TGTGCCAGCAGCCAATGGGGGGGGGAAAAACTGTTTTTT.

The chain carries TRBV7-9 and TRBJ1-1; tentatively, D is TRBD1 (5 bases). Germline CDR1 and CDR2: SEHNR and FQNEAQ (reference sequence). The CDR3 covers 13 residues. V gave up 8 bases and J gave up 6 bases, with 16 bases separating them. CDR3 sequence (DNA): TGTGCCAGCTTTGAGGGCGGGGACGCTGAAGCTTTCTTT. This codes for CASFEGGDAEAFF. The variable domain in full, with the rest retrieved from reference TRBV7-9 and TRBJ1-1, is DTGVSQNPRHKITKRGQNVTFRCDPISEHNRLYWYRQTLGQGPEFLTYFQNEAQLEKSRLLSDRFSAERPKGSFSTLEIQRTEQGDSAMYLCASFEGGDAEAFFGQGTRLTVV.

V and J are TRBV18 and TRBJ2-1; 13 nucleotides match TRBD2. CDR3 length: 17 residues. Germline V lookup: CDR1 KGHSH, CDR2 LQKENI. V was pared by 4 bases and J by 5 bases, with 8 bases of the junction left unmatched. The CDR3 DNA follows: TGTGCCAGCTCACTCGGGACTAGCGGGATTGTTAACAATGAGCAGTTCTTC. Protein product: CASSLGTSGIVNNEQFF. Based on the CDR3 plus reference TRBV18 and TRBJ2-1, the full variable domain is NAGVMQNPRHLVRRRGQEARLRCSPMKGHSHVYWYRQLPEEGLKFMVYLQKENIIDESGMPKERFSAEFPKEGPSILRIQQVVRGDSAAYFCASSLGTSGIVNNEQFFGPGTRLTVL.

The rearrangement links TRBV18 to TRBJ2-5, with TRBD1 as a possible D gene (6 bases). Germline CDR1 reads KGHSH; CDR2 reads LQKENI. The CDR3 spans 13 residues. The V end was cut by 2 bases, the J end by 5 bases, with 9 bases between. The chain's CDR3 is CASSPGQTETQYF. For the CDR3, the DNA is TGTGCCAGCTCACCAGGACAGACCGAGACCCAGTACTTC.

This sequence joins TRBV14 and TRBJ1-1; TRBD1 matches at 10 bases. V trimming: 2 bases; J trimming: 5 bases; junction bases outside the gene matches: 5. The CDR3 contains 15 residues. Germline CDR1 reads SGHDN; CDR2 reads FVKESK. CDR3 loop: CASSQLTGGGTEAFF. The CDR3 nucleotides read TGTGCCAGCAGCCAATTGACAGGGGGCGGAACTGAAGCTTTCTTT.

The chain joins TRBV7-2 to TRBJ2-1; 8 bases align to TRBD2. The CDR3 contains 15 residues. Per the germline V gene, CDR1 is SGHTA and CDR2 is FQGNSA. Trimming removed 3 bases from V and 5 bases from J; junction bases left unmatched: 6. CDR3 sequence (DNA): TGTGCCAGCAGCTTTAGAGCGGGGGTGAACAATGAGCAGTTCTTC. Its protein product is CASSFRAGVNNEQFF.

The genes are TRBV18 and TRBJ2-7; D remains unclear. The V end lost 5 bases, the J end lost 5 bases, and 13 bases lay between the germline ends. Germline lookup yields CDR1 KGHSH and CDR2 LQKENI. The CDR3 contains 13 residues. CDR3 nucleotide sequence: TGTGCCAGCTCATCCGGAGCCAGAAACGAGCAGTACTTC. This encodes CASSSGARNEQYF. Filled out from reference TRBV18 and TRBJ2-7, the complete variable domain reads NAGVMQNPRHLVRRRGQEARLRCSPMKGHSHVYWYRQLPEEGLKFMVYLQKENIIDESGMPKERFSAEFPKEGPSILRIQQVVRGDSAAYFCASSSGARNEQYFGPGTRLTVT.

To note about this clone: The junction departs from the called germline gene at one end, perhaps through a read error. The V and J genes are TRBV7-7 and TRBJ1-3; tentative D call: TRBD1 (5 bases). The CDR3 runs to 15 residues. The germline V gene has CDR1 SSHAT and CDR2 FNYEAQ (reference sequence). CDR3 region: CASSSIRGSGNTIYF. In DNA form, the CDR3 reads TGTGCTAGCAGCTCGATAAGGGGATCTGGAAACACCATATATTTT.